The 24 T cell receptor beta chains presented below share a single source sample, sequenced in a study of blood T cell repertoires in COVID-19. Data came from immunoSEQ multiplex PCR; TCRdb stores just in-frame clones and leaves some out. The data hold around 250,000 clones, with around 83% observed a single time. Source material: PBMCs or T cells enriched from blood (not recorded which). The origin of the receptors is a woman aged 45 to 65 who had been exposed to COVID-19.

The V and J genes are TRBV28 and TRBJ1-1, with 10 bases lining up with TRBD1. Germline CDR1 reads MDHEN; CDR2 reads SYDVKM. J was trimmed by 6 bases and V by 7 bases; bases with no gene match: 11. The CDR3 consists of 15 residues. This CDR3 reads CASTQHRDRGAEAFF. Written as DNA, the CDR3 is TGTGCCAGCACCCAACACCGGGACAGGGGAGCTGAAGCTTTCTTT.

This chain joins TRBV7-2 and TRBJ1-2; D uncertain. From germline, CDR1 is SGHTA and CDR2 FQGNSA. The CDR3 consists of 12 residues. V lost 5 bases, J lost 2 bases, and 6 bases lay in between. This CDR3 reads CASSPTNYGYTF. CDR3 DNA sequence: TGTGCCAGCAGCCCAACAAACTATGGCTACACCTTC.

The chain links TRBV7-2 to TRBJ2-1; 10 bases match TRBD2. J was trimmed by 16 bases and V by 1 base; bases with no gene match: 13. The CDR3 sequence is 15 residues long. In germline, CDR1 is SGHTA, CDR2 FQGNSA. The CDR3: CASSLDLAGVGAYFF. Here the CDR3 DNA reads TGTGCCAGCAGCTTAGACCTAGCGGGGGTGGGAGCGTATTTCTTC.

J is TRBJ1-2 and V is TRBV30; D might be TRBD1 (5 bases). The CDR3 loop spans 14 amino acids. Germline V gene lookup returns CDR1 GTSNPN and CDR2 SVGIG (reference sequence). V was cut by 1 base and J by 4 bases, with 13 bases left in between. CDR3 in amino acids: CAWSAGIEGYGYTF. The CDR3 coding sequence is TGTGCCTGGAGTGCAGGGATCGAAGGCTATGGCTACACCTTC.

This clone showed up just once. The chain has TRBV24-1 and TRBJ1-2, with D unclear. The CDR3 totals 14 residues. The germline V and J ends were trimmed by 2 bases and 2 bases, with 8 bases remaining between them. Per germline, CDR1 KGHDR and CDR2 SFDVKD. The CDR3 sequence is CATSDSDINYGYTF. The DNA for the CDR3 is TGTGCCACCAGTGATTCCGACATAAACTATGGCTACACCTTC.

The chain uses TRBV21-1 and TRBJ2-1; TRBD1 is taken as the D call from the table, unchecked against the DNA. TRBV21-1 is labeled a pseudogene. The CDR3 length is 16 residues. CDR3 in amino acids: CASSKARQITAIEQFF. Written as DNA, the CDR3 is TGTGCCAGCAGCAAAGCAAGACAGATAACCGCAATCGAGCAGTTCTTC.

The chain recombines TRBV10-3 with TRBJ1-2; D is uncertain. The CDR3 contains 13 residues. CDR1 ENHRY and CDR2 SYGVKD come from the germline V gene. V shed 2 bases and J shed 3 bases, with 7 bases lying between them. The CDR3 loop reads CAISEEGDYGYTF. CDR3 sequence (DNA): TGTGCCATCAGTGAGGAGGGAGACTATGGCTACACCTTC.

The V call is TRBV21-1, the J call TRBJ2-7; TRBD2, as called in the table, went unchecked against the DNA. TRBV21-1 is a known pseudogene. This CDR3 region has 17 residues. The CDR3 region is CASSNAPYRGLPYEQYF. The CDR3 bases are TGTGCCAGCAGCAATGCCCCTTACAGAGGGCTGCCCTACGAGCAGTACTTC.

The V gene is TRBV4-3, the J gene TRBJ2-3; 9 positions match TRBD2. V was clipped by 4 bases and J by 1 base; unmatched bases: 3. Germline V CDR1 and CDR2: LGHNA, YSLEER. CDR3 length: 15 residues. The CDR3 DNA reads TGCGCCAGCAGCCCTAGCGGGGAGGGCACAGATACGCAGTATTTT. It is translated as CASSPSGEGTDTQYF.

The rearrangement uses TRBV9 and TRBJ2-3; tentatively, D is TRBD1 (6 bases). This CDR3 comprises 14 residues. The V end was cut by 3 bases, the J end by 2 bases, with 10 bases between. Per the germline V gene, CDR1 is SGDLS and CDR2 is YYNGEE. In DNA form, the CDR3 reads TGTGCCAGCAGCGAAAGGGGGAACACAGATACGCAGTATTTT. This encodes CASSERGNTDTQYF.

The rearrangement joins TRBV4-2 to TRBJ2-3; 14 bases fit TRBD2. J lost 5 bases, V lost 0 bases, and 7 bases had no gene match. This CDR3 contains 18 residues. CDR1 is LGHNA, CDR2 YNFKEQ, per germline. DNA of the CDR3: TGTGCCAGCAGCCAAGATTCCGGACTAGCGGGGGGTGAAGATACGCAGTATTTT. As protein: CASSQDSGLAGGEDTQYF.

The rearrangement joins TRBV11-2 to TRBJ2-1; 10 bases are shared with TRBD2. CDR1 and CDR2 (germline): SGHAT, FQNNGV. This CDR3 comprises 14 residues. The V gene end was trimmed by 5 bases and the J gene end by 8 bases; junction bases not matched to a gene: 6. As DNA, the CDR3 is TGTGCCAGCAGCCGAGCGGGGGGGCAGGATGAGCAGTTCTTC. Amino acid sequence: CASSRAGGQDEQFF.

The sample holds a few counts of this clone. Here the CDR3 DNA reads TGCAGCGTTGCGACGTGGGGGGACGAGCAGTACTTC. Translation gives CSVATWGDEQYF. V gene TRBV29-1 combines with J gene TRBJ2-7, with D perhaps matching TRBD2 (6 bases). This CDR3 comprises 12 residues. The V gene's germline CDR1 is SQVTM and CDR2 ANQGSEA. V gave up 4 bases and J gave up 5 bases, with 12 bases separating them.

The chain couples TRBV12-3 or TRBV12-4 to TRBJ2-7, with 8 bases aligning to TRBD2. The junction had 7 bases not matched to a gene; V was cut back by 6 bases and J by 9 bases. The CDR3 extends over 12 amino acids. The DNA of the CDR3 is TGTGCCAGCAGCTCATACACTAGCGGGCAGTACTTC. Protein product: CASSSYTSGQYF.

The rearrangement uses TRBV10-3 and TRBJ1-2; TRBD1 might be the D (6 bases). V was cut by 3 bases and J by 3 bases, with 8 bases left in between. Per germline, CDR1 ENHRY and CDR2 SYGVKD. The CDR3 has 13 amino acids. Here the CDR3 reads CAISEGGHYGYTF. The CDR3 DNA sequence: TGTGCCATCAGTGAAGGGGGTCACTATGGCTACACCTTC.

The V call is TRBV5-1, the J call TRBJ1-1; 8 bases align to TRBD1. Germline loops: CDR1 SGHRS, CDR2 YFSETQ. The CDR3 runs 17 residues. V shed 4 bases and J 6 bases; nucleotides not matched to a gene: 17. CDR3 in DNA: TGCGCCAGCAGCCTAATGACAGGGGCGTGGGAACGGCCTGAAGCTTTCTTT. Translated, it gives CASSLMTGAWERPEAFF. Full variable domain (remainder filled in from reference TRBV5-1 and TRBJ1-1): KAGVTQTPRYLIKTRGQQVTLSCSPISGHRSVSWYQQTPGQGLQFLFEYFSETQRNKGNFPGRFSGRQFSNSRSEMNVSTLELGDSALYLCASSLMTGAWERPEAFFGQGTRLTVV.

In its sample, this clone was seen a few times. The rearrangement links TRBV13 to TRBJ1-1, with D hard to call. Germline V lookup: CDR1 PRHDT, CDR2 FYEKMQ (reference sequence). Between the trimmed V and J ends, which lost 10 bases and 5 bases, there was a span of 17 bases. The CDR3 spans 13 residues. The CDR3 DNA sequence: TGTGCCATTCAGACGAGCAAGAGGACTGAAGCTTTCTTT. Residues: CAIQTSKRTEAFF.

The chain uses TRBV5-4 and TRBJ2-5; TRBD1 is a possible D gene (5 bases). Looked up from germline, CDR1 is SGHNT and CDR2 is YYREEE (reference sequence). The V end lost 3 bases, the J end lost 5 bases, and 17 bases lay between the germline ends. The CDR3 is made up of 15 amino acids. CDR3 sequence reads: CASSSQGPGWETQYF. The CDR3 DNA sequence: TGTGCCAGCAGCTCCCAGGGTCCTGGATGGGAGACCCAGTACTTC. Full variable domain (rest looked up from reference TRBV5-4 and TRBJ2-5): ETGVTQSPTHLIKTRGQQVTLRCSSQSGHNTVSWYQQALGQGPQFIFQYYREEENGRGNFPPRFSGLQFPNYSSELNVNALELDDSALYLCASSSQGPGWETQYFGPGTRLLVL.

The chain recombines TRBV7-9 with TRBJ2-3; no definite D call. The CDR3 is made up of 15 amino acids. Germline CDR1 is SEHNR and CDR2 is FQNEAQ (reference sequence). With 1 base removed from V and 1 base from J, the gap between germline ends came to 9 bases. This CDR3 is CASSLGRLGTDTQYF. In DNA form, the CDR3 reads TGTGCCAGCAGCTTAGGCAGGTTAGGCACAGATACGCAGTATTTT.

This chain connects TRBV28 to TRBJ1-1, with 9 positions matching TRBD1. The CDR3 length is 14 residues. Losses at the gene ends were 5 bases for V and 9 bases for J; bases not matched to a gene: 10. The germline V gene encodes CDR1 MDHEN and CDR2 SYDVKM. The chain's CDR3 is CASSRQGGVWKAFF. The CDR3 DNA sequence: TGTGCCAGCAGTCGACAGGGGGGCGTTTGGAAAGCTTTCTTT.

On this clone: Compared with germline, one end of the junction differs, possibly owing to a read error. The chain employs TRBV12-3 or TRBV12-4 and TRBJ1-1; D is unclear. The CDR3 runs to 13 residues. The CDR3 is CASSLDVMTEAFF. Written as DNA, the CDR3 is TGTGCCAGCAGCTTAGATGTTATGACTGAAGCTTTCTTT.

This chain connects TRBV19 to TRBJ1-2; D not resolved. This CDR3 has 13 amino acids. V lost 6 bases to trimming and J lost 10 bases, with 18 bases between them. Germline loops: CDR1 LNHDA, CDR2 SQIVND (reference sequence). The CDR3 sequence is CASSPGPLEHYTF. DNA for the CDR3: TGTGCCAGTAGCCCTGGGCCGCTTGAGCACTACACCTTC.

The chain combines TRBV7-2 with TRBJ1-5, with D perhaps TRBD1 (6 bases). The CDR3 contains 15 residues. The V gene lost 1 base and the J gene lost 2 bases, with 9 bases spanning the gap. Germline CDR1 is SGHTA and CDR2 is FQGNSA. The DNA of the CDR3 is TGTGCCAGCAGCTTAGGTGGGGGCCGCAATCAGCCCCAGCATTTT. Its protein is CASSLGGGRNQPQHF. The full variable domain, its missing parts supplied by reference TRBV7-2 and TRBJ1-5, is GAGVSQSPSNKVTEKGKDVELRCDPISGHTALYWYRQSLGQGLEFLIYFQGNSAPDKSGLPSDRFSAERTGGSVSTLTIQRTQQEDSAVYLCASSLGGGRNQPQHFGDGTRLSIL.

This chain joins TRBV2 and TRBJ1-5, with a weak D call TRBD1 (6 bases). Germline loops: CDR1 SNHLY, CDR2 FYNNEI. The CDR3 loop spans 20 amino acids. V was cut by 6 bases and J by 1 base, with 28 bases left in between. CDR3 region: CASSPTPVGTRQSSNQPQHF. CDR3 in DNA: TGTGCCAGCAGCCCGACCCCGGTGGGGACAAGACAATCAAGCAATCAGCCCCAGCATTTT.